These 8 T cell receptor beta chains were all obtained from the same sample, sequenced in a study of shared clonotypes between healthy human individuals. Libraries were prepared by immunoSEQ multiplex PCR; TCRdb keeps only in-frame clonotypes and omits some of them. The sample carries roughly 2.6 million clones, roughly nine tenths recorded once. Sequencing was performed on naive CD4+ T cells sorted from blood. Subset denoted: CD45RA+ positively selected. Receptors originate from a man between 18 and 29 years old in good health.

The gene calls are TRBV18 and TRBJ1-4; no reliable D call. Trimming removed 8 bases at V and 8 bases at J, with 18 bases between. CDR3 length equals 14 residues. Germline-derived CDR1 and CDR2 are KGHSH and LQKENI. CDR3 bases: TGTGCCAGCCATAAAGGGTGGCTAGAGGAAAAACTGTTTTTT. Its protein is CASHKGWLEEKLFF.

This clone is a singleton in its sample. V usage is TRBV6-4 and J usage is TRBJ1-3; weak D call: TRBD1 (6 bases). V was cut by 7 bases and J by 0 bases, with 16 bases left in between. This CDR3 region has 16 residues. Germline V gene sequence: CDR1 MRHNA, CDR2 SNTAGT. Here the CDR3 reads CASTGGAGISGNTIYF. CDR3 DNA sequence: TGTGCCAGCACCGGGGGGGCAGGGATCTCTGGAAACACCATATATTTT.

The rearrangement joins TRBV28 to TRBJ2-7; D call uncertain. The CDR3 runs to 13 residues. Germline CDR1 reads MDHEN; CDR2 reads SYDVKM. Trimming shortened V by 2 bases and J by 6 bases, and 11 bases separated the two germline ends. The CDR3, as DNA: TGTGCCAGCAGTTTAGCCCGGAAGGGCGAGCAGTACTTC. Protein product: CASSLARKGEQYF.

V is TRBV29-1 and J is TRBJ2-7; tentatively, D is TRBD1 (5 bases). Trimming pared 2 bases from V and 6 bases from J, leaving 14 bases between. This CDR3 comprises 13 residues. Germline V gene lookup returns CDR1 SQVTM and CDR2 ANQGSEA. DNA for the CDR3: TGCAGCGTTGAATTACAGACAGTACGCGAGCAGTACTTC. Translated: CSVELQTVREQYF.

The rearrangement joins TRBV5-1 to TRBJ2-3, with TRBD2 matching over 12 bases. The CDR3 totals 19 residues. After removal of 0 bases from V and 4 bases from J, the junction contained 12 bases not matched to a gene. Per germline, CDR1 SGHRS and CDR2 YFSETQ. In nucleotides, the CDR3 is TGCGCCAGCAGCTTGGCCCGGGCTAGCGGGGGGGCAAGTGCAGATACGCAGTATTTT. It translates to CASSLARASGGASADTQYF.

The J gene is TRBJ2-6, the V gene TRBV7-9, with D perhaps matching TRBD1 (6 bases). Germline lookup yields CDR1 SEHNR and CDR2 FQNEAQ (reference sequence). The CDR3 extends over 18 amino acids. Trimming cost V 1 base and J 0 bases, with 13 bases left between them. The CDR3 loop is CASSLGRAGVSGANVLTF. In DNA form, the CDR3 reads TGTGCCAGCAGCTTAGGCCGGGCAGGGGTCTCTGGGGCCAACGTCCTGACTTTC.

The CDR3 reads CASSVETGGHYNEQFF. CDR3 nucleotide sequence: TGTGCCAGCAGCGTAGAGACCGGGGGCCACTACAATGAGCAGTTCTTC. The chain is built from TRBV9 and TRBJ2-1; D assignment may be TRBD1 or TRBD2 (6 bases each). The CDR3 has 16 amino acids. Per germline, CDR1 SGDLS and CDR2 YYNGEE. V was shortened by 0 bases and J by 3 bases, with 13 bases between the two germline ends.

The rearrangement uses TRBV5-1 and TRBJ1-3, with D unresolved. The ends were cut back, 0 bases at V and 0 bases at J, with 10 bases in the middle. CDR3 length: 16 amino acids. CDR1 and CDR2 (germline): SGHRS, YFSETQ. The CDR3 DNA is TGCGCCAGCAGCTTGGGCGACATGAGCTCTGGAAACACCATATATTTT. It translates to CASSLGDMSSGNTIYF.